These 2 T cell receptor beta chains originate from one sample sequenced in a study of T cells in women clearing cervical HPV infection. Here immunoSEQ multiplex PCR was the method, and the copy in TCRdb shows in-frame clones only, minus some. The sample totals around 16,000 clones; its top ten clones hold 10%. The sample taken for sequencing was blood buffy coat. These receptors were taken from a woman aged 18-69 years with a cervical HPV16 infection that either progressed to CIN3+ or cleared (not recorded which).

Details on this clone: The missing CDR3 end, 3 residues past where the read stops, is filled in from the germline J gene. The chain combines TRBV29-1 with TRBJ1-1; D possibly corresponds to TRBD1 (6 bases). V was trimmed by 4 bases and J by 6 bases, leaving 12 bases between them. Germline CDR1 and CDR2: SQVTM and ANQGSEA. CDR3 size: 12 residues. Here the CDR3 reads CSVGGGEAEAFF. CDR3 DNA, as far as it was read: TGCAGCGTTGGAGGGGGGGAGGCTGAA.

Note on this clone: The CDR3 is cut off 3 residues early in the read; its end comes from the germline J gene. The chain employs TRBV10-3 and TRBJ2-7, with 14 bases that match TRBD2. Trimming cost V 11 bases and J 4 bases; bases outside gene matches: 4. This CDR3 spans 13 amino acids. Looked up from germline, CDR1 is ENHRY and CDR2 is SYGVKD. CDR3 DNA, as far as it was read: TGTGCCGCCGGACTAGCGGGGGGTTACGAG. The encoded protein is CAAGLAGGYE. The CDR3 reads in full as CAAGLAGGYEQYF.